This TCR beta chain was found in a study of blood T cell repertoires in COVID-19 (TCRdb year 2020). With regard to the full study: Samples from collaborators originated in the United States, Italy and Spain and spanned both the acute and convalescent phases of COVID-19. Subjects who had been exposed to COVID-19, were actively infected with it, or had recovered from it provided the deeply sampled blood TCRbeta repertoires that made up the dataset. The prospective study material was composed of cDNA or gDNA derived from T cells, B-cell-depleted T cells, or PBMCs. The samples were drawn from the first 160 participants of the ongoing ImmuneRACE study and from 950 to 1,500 subjects provided by 6 global collaborators. A freely available public database, intended as a resource for researchers studying the immune response to SARS-CoV-2, is where the repertoires were released. A de-identified subject ID, COVID-19 status, age in years and sex were almost always included in the sample metadata. Where HLA class I and class II types were available, the types were taken from metadata supplied by the sample provider, not from assay-based typing.

The immunoSEQ Assay, a bias-controlled multiplex PCR, was used to amplify TCRbeta CDR3 regions from genomic DNA. In the paper's pipeline: The number of nucleated cells in each sample was estimated from the amplification of reference gene primers within the assay. To quantify the absolute abundance of each unique TCRbeta CDR3 rearrangement, sequence reads were collapsed and filtered. For each sample, productive Simpson clonality was calculated as the square root of Simpson's diversity index over productive rearrangements. TCRdb retrieved this table from immuneACCESS and kept in-frame rearrangements only. Not all clones are present; in checked studies, unresolved V genes account for under half, and no reason is known for the remainder. V, J and clone size derive from that table, while D and trimming were established from the DNA sequence. This sample comprises tens of thousands of clones, about 84% of them detected only once. The top ten hold about 12% of the sample.

General conclusions and limits of the study: The quantity of clinical and demographic metadata differed by source and by participant and was supplied without curation.

A note on this clone: It has no known antigen specificity. No base quality values were provided; no much bigger clone lies one nucleotide off.

The collaborating institutions used their own protocols to collect whole blood in K2EDTA tubes. For TCRbeta analysis, collaborators shipped samples as frozen whole blood, isolated PBMCs, or DNA extracted from either of those sample types. The clonotype originates from a human donor in a cohort sampled during active COVID-19. The sample consisted of peripheral blood.

The DNA sequence is as follows: TGTGCCAGCTCACCCAGGACAGGGATGAACACTGAAGCTTTCTTT. Its translation reads: CASSPRTGMNTEAFF. Recombination linked TRBV18 to TRBJ1-1; 8 junctional bases match TRBD1. Trimming accounts for 3 bases at V and 0 bases at J, while the number of junction bases matched to no gene is 3. Its CDR3 holds 15 amino acids, cysteine through phenylalanine. The sequence is cut down to CDR3 DNA, 45 bases in frame from base 1. According to the germline V gene, CDR1 reads KGHSH and CDR2 reads LQKENI.